This T cell receptor (beta chain) is from a study of T cell repertoires in cytomegalovirus infection. Across the study: Through public TCR beta signatures, both CMV infection and matching HLA type were indicated.

Study-wide findings and caveats: Pooled public TCR beta family frequency picked out CMV carriers with the relevant HLA. There were HLA-C-restricted CMV-specific TCR beta clonotypes dominating the ex vivo response.

The ends were cut back, 0 bases at V and 1 base at J, with 12 bases in the middle. The CDR3 runs 16 residues. This clonotype has only a few counts. The target antigen is unknown. TCRdb processed the reads anew with MiXCR; each CDR3 protein has one entry. The sample lists around 180,000 distinct CDR3 sequences; roughly 27% were seen once. Source material: PBMCs. This chain uses TRBV23-1 with TRBJ1-1; possible D gene TRBD1, 5 bases. TRBV23-1 is an ORF, and what it does is uncertain. This sequence was found in a human donor in good health (CMV status not recorded). Some clones in this sample may be carry-over from other donors' samples. The CDR3 region is CASSQSPGPWNTEAFF. CDR3 DNA: TGCGCCAGCAGTCAATCCCCGGGACCTTGGAACACTGAAGCTTTCTTT.